This T cell receptor beta chain emerged from a study of cytomegalovirus exposure and HLA in healthy donors. Study results and limitations: With later analysis, a missense DCLRE1C variant became linked to TCR beta V- and J-gene trimming. As a later analysis showed, several of the most significant clusters appeared to be linked to common viral pathogens. Earlier analysis yielded a pattern in which most TCR beta V segments were productive about 90% or about 30% of the time. Across donors, presence/absence analyses took sequencing depth to be roughly uniform.

PCR used 60 Vbeta primers and 13 Jbeta primers. Clones were sequenced by immunoSEQ multiplex PCR, and TCRdb holds only the in-frame ones, with some missing. The sample yields about 160,000 clones, approximately 81% seen once. This clone has more than one count but fewer than ten. Its antigen is still unknown. The CDR3 runs to 14 residues. V shed 10 bases, J shed 4 bases, and the junction held 10 bases outside the gene matches. The chain has TRBV6-7 and TRBJ1-3; TRBD1 matches at 7 bases. TRBV6-7 is an ORF for which the function is uncertain. The sequence derives from a female donor in good health and CMV-seronegative. The specimen was PBMCs. Here the CDR3 DNA reads TGTGCCAAAAAAACAGGGGCGGGGGGAAACACCATATATTTT. Encoded protein: CAKKTGAGGNTIYF.